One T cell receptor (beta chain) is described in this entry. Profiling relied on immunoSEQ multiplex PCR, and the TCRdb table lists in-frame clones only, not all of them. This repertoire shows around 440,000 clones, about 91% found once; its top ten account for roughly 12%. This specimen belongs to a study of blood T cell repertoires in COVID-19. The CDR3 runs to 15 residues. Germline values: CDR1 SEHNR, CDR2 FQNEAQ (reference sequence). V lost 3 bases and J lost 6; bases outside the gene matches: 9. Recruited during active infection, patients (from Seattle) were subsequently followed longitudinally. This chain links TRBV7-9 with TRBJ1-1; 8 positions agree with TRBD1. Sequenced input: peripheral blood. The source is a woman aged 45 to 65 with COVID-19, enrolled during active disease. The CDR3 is CASSFVYGTGPEAFF. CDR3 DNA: TGTGCCAGCAGCTTCGTGTACGGGACAGGTCCTGAAGCTTTCTTT.